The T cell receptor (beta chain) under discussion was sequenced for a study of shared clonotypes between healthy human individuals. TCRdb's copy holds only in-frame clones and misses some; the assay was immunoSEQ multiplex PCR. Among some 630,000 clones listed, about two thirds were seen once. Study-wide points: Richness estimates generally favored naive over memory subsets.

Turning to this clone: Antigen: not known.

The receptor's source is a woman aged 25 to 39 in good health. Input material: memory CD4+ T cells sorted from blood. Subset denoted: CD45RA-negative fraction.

CDR3 nucleotide sequence: TGCGCCAGCAGCTTTGACAGGCCTGAATACAATGAGCAGTTCTTC. This codes for CASSFDRPEYNEQFF. The V and J genes are TRBV5-1 and TRBJ2-1, with TRBD1 as a possible D gene (6 bases). The CDR3 sequence is 15 residues long. Per germline, CDR1 SGHRS and CDR2 YFSETQ. Trimming took off 2 bases at V and 4 bases at J, with 13 bases between the two ends.